The 3 T cell receptor beta chains below all came from one sample that was sequenced in a study of response to subunit inactivated influenza vaccine. In TCRdb, the RT-PCR reads were re-called with MiXCR into one record per CDR3 protein. Among fewer than 200,000 distinct CDR3 sequences listed, roughly 8.7% were seen once. The material was non-naive T cells sorted from PBMCs, obtained on the day of vaccination. These receptors were obtained from a man aged 45 to 65 who received an inactivated influenza vaccine.

In this sample, this clonotype turned up many times. The V gene is TRBV4-2, the J gene TRBJ2-2; 7 bases align to TRBD1. This CDR3 is built from 16 residues. Germline CDR1 reads LGHNA; CDR2 reads YNFKEQ. Germline trimming cut 0 bases from V and 4 bases from J; bases unmatched to any gene: 5. CDR3 region: CASSQETGKGTGELFF. CDR3 coding DNA: TGTGCCAGCAGCCAAGAGACAGGGAAGGGCACCGGGGAGCTGTTTTTT.

This clonotype was seen ten or more times. V gene TRBV29-1 combines with J gene TRBJ1-2; 8 bases map to TRBD1. Germline V gives CDR1 SQVTM, CDR2 ANQGSEA. The CDR3 is made up of 12 amino acids. V lost 6 bases and J lost 3; bases outside the gene matches: 3. The CDR3 sequence is CSVLTGDYGYTF. The DNA of the CDR3 is TGCAGCGTCTTGACAGGGGACTATGGCTACACCTTC.

This clonotype showed up many times. V is TRBV20-1 and J is TRBJ1-5, with D uncertain. Germline CDR1 DFQATT, CDR2 SNEGSKA (reference sequence). With 6 bases removed from V and 0 bases from J, the gap between germline ends came to 12 bases. The CDR3 spans 14 residues. In DNA, the CDR3 is TGCAGTGCCCCTTTTGGTTATAGCAATCAGCCCCAGCATTTT. Translated, it gives CSAPFGYSNQPQHF.